Listed below are T cell receptor beta chains from one sample, sequenced in a study of T cells in Graves' hyperthyroidism and ophthalmopathy. TCRdb recomputed calls from the multiplex PCR reads with MiXCR, one row per CDR3 protein. The sample shows 110,000 to 150,000 distinct CDR3 sequences, around 20% of them seen only once. Sequencing input: blood. Every receptor here comes from a woman between 50 and 59 years old with Graves' hyperthyroidism that later progressed to Graves' ophthalmopathy. CDR3s include the opening cysteine and the closing phenylalanine or tryptophan. The D gene is left open where the match is weak. Clone size is shown for a subset of rows, as once, few, many or a class of expanded clone.

TRBV27	NA	TRBJ2-1	TRBD2	CASSFRFKTSASYNEQFF	TGTGCCAGCAGTTTCCGCTTCAAAACTAGCGCTTCCTACAATGAGCAGTTCTTC
TRBV28	many	TRBJ2-3	NA	CASRANLIGNGADTQYF	TGTGCCAGCAGGGCCAATTTGATTGGGAATGGGGCAGATACGCAGTATTTT
TRBV20-1	NA	TRBJ2-5	TRBD1	CSARVGGRETQYF	TGCAGTGCTAGAGTAGGGGGCCGGGAGACCCAGTACTTC
TRBV20-1	NA	TRBJ1-1	NA	CSANLQRINTEAFF	TGCAGTGCTAATCTTCAGAGGATTAACACTGAAGCTTTCTTT
TRBV4-1	NA	TRBJ2-2	TRBD1	CASSQSVRDRVTGELFF	TGCGCCAGCAGCCAATCAGTCCGGGACAGGGTGACCGGGGAGCTGTTTTTT
TRBV20-1	few	TRBJ1-6	NA	CSASGGQGNSPLHF	TGCAGTGCTAGTGGAGGGCAGGGGAATTCACCCCTCCACTTT
TRBV2	many	TRBJ1-1	NA	CASSEQGGTEAFF	TGTGCCAGCAGTGAACAGGGAGGCACTGAAGCTTTCTTT
TRBV7-9	few	TRBJ2-2	NA	CASSRGIGELFF	TGTGCCAGCAGTCGGGGGATCGGGGAGCTGTTTTTT
TRBV20-1	NA	TRBJ1-2	NA	CSAREGEGGVDYGYTF	TGCAGTGCTAGAGAGGGGGAGGGAGGGGTGGACTATGGCTACACCTTC
TRBV28	NA	TRBJ2-6	NA	CANRTGSGANVLTF	TGTGCCAACAGAACAGGCTCTGGGGCCAACGTCCTGACTTTC
TRBV7-6	NA	TRBJ2-3	NA	CASSPDYLSTDTQYF	TGTGCCAGCAGCCCGGACTACCTAAGCACAGATACGCAGTATTTT
TRBV5-5	NA	TRBJ1-2	TRBD1	CASSVTGVNYGYTF	TGTGCCAGCAGCGTCACAGGGGTGAACTATGGCTACACCTTC
TRBV28	many	TRBJ2-3	NA	CASSLGGYTQYF	TGTGCCAGCAGTCTTGGAGGCTATACGCAGTATTTT
TRBV19	few	TRBJ2-7	NA	CASSFGGVGGEQYF	TGTGCCAGTAGTTTCGGGGGAGTAGGCGGCGAGCAGTACTTC
TRBV9	NA	TRBJ2-4	NA	CASSLNPSKNIQYF	TGTGCCAGCAGCCTTAACCCCAGCAAAAACATTCAGTACTTC
TRBV6-1	many	TRBJ2-7	NA	CASSGRQGLTYEQYF	TGTGCCAGCAGTGGGCGACAGGGACTCACCTACGAGCAGTACTTC
TRBV14	many	TRBJ2-7	TRBD2	CASSQGLAGATYEQYF	TGTGCCAGCAGCCAAGGACTAGCGGGAGCGACCTACGAGCAGTACTTC
TRBV7-2	NA	TRBJ2-2	NA	CASSLEAGGELFF	TGCGCCAGCAGCTTGGAAGCGGGCGGGGAGCTGTTTTTT
TRBV2	many	TRBJ1-4	NA	CASSDRVNEKLFF	TGTGCCAGCAGTGACCGTGTTAATGAAAAACTGTTTTTT
TRBV30	few	TRBJ2-2	TRBD2	CAWSATSSNTGELFF	TGTGCCTGGAGCGCGACTAGCAGCAACACCGGGGAGCTGTTTTTT
TRBV29-1	NA	TRBJ2-1	NA	CGVSNGHNEQFF	TGCGGCGTCTCAAACGGCCACAATGAGCAGTTCTTC
TRBV12-3/TRBV12-4	many	TRBJ2-1	NA	CASSQLRGSYNEQFF	TGTGCCAGCAGTCAACTGCGAGGATCCTACAATGAGCAGTTCTTC
TRBV6-2/TRBV6-3	NA	TRBJ2-5	TRBD1	CASSPLDRGLETQYF	TGTGCCAGCAGCCCCCTAGACAGGGGGCTCGAGACCCAGTACTTC
TRBV7-2	many	TRBJ2-5	TRBD2	CASSLQTSGAKETQYF	TGTGCCAGCAGCTTACAGACTAGCGGGGCCAAAGAGACCCAGTACTTC
TRBV28	few	TRBJ2-1	TRBD1	CASTEPGTGSNEQFF	TGTGCCAGCACCGAACCCGGGACAGGGTCCAATGAGCAGTTCTTC
TRBV27	NA	TRBJ2-7	TRBD2	CASSLSGLAGYEQYF	TGTGCCAGCAGTTTGTCGGGACTAGCGGGCTACGAGCAGTACTTC
TRBV28	many	TRBJ2-5	NA	CASSFESTLPLQETQYF	TGTGCCAGCAGTTTTGAATCCACACTTCCTCTCCAAGAGACCCAGTACTTC
TRBV28	many	TRBJ1-2	NA	CASNQGGRYGYTF	TGTGCCAGCAATCAGGGTGGACGCTATGGCTACACCTTC
TRBV12-3/TRBV12-4	many	TRBJ2-7	NA	CASSFHGSTYEQYF	TGTGCCAGCAGTTTCCACGGGTCTACCTACGAGCAGTACTTC
TRBV7-9	few	TRBJ2-1	TRBD2	CASSELAGPYNEQFF	TGTGCCAGCTCCGAATTAGCGGGCCCCTACAATGAGCAGTTCTTC
TRBV27	many	TRBJ1-1	NA	CASSSSSAVLNTEAFF	NA
TRBV20-1	many	TRBJ2-7	TRBD2	CSARSPGLAYYEQYF	TGCAGTGCTAGATCGCCGGGACTAGCATACTACGAGCAGTACTTC
TRBV5-1	many	TRBJ1-1	NA	CASSFEGNMNTEAFF	TGCGCCAGCAGCTTCGAGGGGAACATGAACACTGAAGCTTTCTTT
TRBV6-1	many	TRBJ2-7	NA	CATTGAGSSYEQYF	TGTGCCACCACTGGGGCGGGATCCTCCTACGAGCAGTACTTC
TRBV2	many	TRBJ1-5	NA	CASSEIGEGNQPQHF	TGTGCCAGCAGTGAAATAGGGGAAGGCAATCAGCCCCAGCATTTT
TRBV11-2	many	TRBJ2-1	TRBD2	CASSFGVLAVYNEQFF	TGTGCCAGCAGCTTTGGGGTTCTAGCGGTCTACAATGAGCAGTTCTTC
TRBV28	few	TRBJ2-1	NA	CASSIRGRNEQFF	TGTGCCAGCAGTATCCGGGGGAGGAATGAGCAGTTCTTC
TRBV27	many	TRBJ2-7	TRBD1	CASSLAGQGLSYEQYF	TGTGCCAGCAGTTTAGCCGGACAGGGCCTAAGCTACGAGCAGTACTTC
TRBV7-8	NA	TRBJ1-1	TRBD1	CASSLNTGVGGGQNTEAFF	TGTGCCAGCAGCTTAAATACAGGGGTGGGGGGAGGTCAGAACACTGAAGCTTTCTTT
TRBV28	NA	TRBJ2-3	TRBD2	CASRRVAGTLAQYF	TGTGCCAGCAGGAGGGTAGCGGGGACTTTGGCGCAGTATTTT
TRBV20-1	NA	TRBJ1-5	NA	CSARAGGNQPQHF	TGCAGTGCTAGAGCAGGGGGCAATCAGCCCCAGCATTTT